These T cell receptor beta chains were read from a single sample in a study of early T cells in non-severe SARS-CoV-2 infection. TCRdb processed the 5' RACE reads anew with MiXCR; each CDR3 protein has one entry. In the table there are over 100,000 distinct CDR3 sequences, roughly 13% of which are singletons. The sample taken for sequencing was whole blood. The receptors were gathered from an adult who was a healthcare worker with PCR-confirmed SARS-CoV-2 infection or an uninfected control (not recorded which). The CDR3 runs from the conserved cysteine through the conserved F or W. The D gene is left open where the match is weak. Rows may omit the clone size; those that give it use once, few, many or a size class.

V,size,D,J,CDR3,DNA
TRBV28,.,TRBD1,TRBJ2-4,CASSPGTGGYIQYF,TGTGCCAGCAGTCCCGGGACAGGGGGCTATATTCAGTACTTC
TRBV15,.,.,TRBJ2-7,CATSRPSYYEQYF,TGTGCCACCAGCCGCCCCTCCTACTACGAGCAGTACTTC
TRBV6-1,few,TRBD1,TRBJ1-1,CASMGDSLGEAFF,TGTGCCAGCATGGGGGACAGTCTAGGTGAAGCTTTCTTT
TRBV28,once,.,TRBJ1-5,CATNWGNRQPQHF,TGTGCCACCAATTGGGGGAACAGGCAGCCCCAGCATTTT
TRBV20-1,.,TRBD2,TRBJ2-2,CSARGGLHTNTGELFF,TGCAGTGCTAGAGGGGGACTACACACGAACACCGGGGAGCTGTTTTTT
TRBV6-2/TRBV6-3,.,TRBD2,TRBJ2-1,CASSSWTSGRANEQFF,TGTGCCAGCAGTTCCTGGACTAGCGGGAGGGCCAATGAGCAGTTCTTC
TRBV20-1,few,.,TRBJ1-1,CSARDNKVNTEAFF,TGCAGTGCTAGAGATAATAAGGTGAACACTGAAGCTTTCTTT
TRBV20-1,many,TRBD1,TRBJ2-7,CSAREATGVREQYF,TGCAGTGCTAGAGAGGCCACAGGGGTGCGCGAGCAGTACTTC
TRBV5-6,few,.,TRBJ2-7,CASSPGTRTYEQYF,TGTGCCAGCAGCCCGGGGACCCGGACCTACGAGCAGTACTTC
TRBV5-1,.,TRBD1,TRBJ1-1,CASSLAGRGRNTEAFF,TGCGCCAGCAGCTTGGCGGGCAGGGGGAGGAACACTGAAGCTTTCTTT
TRBV6-1,many,.,TRBJ2-7,CASSEAVGYRASYEQYF,TGTGCCAGCAGTGAAGCGGTGGGTTACCGGGCCTCCTACGAGCAGTACTTC
TRBV29-1,few,.,TRBJ2-1,CSKTNYQNEQFF,TGCAGCAAGACAAACTACCAAAATGAGCAGTTCTTC
TRBV7-9,many,.,TRBJ2-7,CASSLSHEQYF,TGTGCCAGCAGCTTAAGCCACGAGCAGTACTTC
TRBV12-3/TRBV12-4,few,.,TRBJ1-2,CASSPMRANYGYTF,TGTGCCAGCAGCCCTATGCGGGCGAACTATGGCTACACCTTC
TRBV11-2,.,.,TRBJ1-1,CASSLVMAAREAFF,TGTGCCAGCAGCTTAGTTATGGCGGCGCGTGAAGCTTTCTTT
TRBV11-2,few,.,TRBJ2-7,CASSLDTAFYEQYF,TGTGCCAGCAGCTTAGATACAGCTTTCTACGAGCAGTACTTC
TRBV19,few,.,TRBJ1-2,CASSIRRSDGYTF,TGTGCCAGTAGTATCCGGAGGTCGGATGGCTACACCTTC
TRBV14,.,TRBD2,TRBJ2-7,CAISNRIAGIYEQYF,TGTGCCATCAGCAACCGGATAGCGGGCATCTACGAGCAGTACTTC
TRBV10-2,few,TRBD1,TRBJ1-5,CASRRDREGQPQHF,TGCGCCAGCAGGAGGGACAGGGAGGGACAGCCCCAGCATTTT
TRBV7-6,many,TRBD2,TRBJ2-5,CASSPPPSGRRETQYF,TGTGCCAGCAGCCCCCCCCCTAGCGGGAGAAGGGAGACCCAGTACTTC